This TCR beta chain was recovered during a study of monozygotic twins with inflammatory bowel disease. Nested amplification of TCRalpha and TCRbeta cDNA involved two PCRs of around 15 and 10 cycles. Reanalyzing the 5' RACE reads, TCRdb keeps one entry per CDR3 protein, without DNA. The sample data list some 400,000 distinct CDR3 sequences. CDR1 and CDR2 from the germline V gene are SQVTM and ANQGSEA. The CDR3 consists of 14 residues. The sample comprised blood. The source of this sequence is a human donor with ulcerative colitis or Crohn's disease, or a healthy co-twin of an affected twin (not recorded which). J is TRBJ1-2 and V is TRBV29-1. This CDR3 reads CSVNLVRDSSGYTF.